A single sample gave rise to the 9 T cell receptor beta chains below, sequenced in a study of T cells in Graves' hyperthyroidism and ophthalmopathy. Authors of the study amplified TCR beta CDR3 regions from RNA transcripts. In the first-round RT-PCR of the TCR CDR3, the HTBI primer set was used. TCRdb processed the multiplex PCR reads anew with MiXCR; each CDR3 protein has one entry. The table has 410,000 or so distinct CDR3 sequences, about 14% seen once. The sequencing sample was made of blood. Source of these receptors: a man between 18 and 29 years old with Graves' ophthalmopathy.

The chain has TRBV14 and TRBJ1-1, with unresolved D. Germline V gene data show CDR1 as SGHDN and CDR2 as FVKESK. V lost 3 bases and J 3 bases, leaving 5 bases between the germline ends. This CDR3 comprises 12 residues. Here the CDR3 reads CASSHIHTEAFF. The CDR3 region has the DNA TGTGCCAGCAGCCACATCCACACTGAAGCTTTCTTT.

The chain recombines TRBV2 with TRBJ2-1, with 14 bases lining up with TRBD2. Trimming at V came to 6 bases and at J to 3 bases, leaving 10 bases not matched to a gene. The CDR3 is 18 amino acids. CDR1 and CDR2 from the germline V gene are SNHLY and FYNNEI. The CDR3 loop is CASRPTSGGALIYNEQFF. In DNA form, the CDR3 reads TGTGCCAGCAGGCCGACTAGCGGGGGGGCTCTAATCTACAATGAGCAGTTCTTC.

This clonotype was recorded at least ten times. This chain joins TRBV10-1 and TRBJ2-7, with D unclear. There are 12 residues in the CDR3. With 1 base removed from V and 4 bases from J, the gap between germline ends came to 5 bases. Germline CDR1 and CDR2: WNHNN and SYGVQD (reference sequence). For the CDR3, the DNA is TGCGCCAGCAGTGAGTATGGTTACGAGCAGTACTTC. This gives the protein CASSEYGYEQYF.

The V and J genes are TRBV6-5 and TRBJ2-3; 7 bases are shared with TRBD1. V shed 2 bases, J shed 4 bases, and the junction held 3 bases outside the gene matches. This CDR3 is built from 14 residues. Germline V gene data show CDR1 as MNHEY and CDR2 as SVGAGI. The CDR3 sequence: CASSYRDSPDTQYF. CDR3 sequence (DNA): TGTGCCAGCAGTTACCGGGACAGCCCAGATACGCAGTATTTT.

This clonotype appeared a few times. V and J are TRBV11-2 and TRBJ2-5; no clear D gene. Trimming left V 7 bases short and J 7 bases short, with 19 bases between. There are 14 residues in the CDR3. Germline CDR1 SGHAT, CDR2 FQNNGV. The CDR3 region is CASKFDQGKWTQYF. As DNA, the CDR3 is TGTGCCAGCAAGTTCGACCAAGGCAAGTGGACCCAGTACTTC.

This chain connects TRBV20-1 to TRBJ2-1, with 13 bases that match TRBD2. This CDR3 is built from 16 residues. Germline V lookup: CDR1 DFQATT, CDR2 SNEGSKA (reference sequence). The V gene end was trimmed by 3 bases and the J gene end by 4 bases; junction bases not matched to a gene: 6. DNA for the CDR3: TGCAGTGCTAGGGGGACTAGCGGGGCCTTATACAATGAGCAGTTCTTC. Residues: CSARGTSGALYNEQFF.

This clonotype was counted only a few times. CDR3 loop: CASSDPAGQGPYNEQFF. CDR3 nucleotides: TGTGCCAGCAGCGACCCGGCGGGACAGGGGCCCTACAATGAGCAGTTCTTC. The V call is TRBV7-2, the J call TRBJ2-1; 10 nucleotides line up with TRBD1. CDR1 SGHTA and CDR2 FQGNSA come from the germline V gene. Losses at the gene ends were 5 bases for V and 2 bases for J; bases not matched to a gene: 9. This CDR3 comprises 17 residues.

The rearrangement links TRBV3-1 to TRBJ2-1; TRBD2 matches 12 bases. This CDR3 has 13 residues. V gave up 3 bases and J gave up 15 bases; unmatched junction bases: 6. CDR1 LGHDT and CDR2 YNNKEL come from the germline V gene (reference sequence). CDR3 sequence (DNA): TGTGCCAGCAGCCAGACTAGCGGGAGTCTCTTGTTCTTC. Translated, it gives CASSQTSGSLLFF.

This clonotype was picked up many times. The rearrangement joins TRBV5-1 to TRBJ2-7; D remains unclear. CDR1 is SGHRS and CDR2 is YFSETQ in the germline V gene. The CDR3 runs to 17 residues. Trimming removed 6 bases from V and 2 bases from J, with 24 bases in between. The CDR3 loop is CASTRLSARTDAYEQYF. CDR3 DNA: TGCGCCAGCACCAGATTATCCGCGCGGACGGATGCCTACGAGCAGTACTTC.